This TCR beta chain stems from a study of tumor-infiltrating lymphocytes in primary liver carcinoma (TCRdb year 2017). Study-level background: Surgical resection was performed in China between November 2015 and early 2016 on about 5 patients with histopathologically diagnosed primary liver carcinoma. The five patients had tumors of stage T1-T3 N0M0, with maximum diameters ranging from 4.2 to 10 cm. Of the five patients (three men and two women, aged 30 to 69 years), four had hepatocellular carcinoma and one had combined HCC and intrahepatic cholangiocarcinoma. A total of about 35 specimens from 5 patients underwent TCRbeta repertoire sequencing, comprising around 25 tumor regions, 5 adjacent noncancerous liver tissues and 5 peripheral blood samples. Repertoires from technical replicates were highly reproducible, with mean shared-clone rates roughly 0.87 and correlation coefficients above 0.98. For each liver tumor, the study sampled five regions along with adjacent normal tissue and blood, and applied TCRbeta repertoire sequencing, expression microarrays and whole-exome sequencing. Each sample produced about 3.5 to 8 million productive TCRbeta reads, and read depth showed no significant difference between tissue types.

RNA from unsorted whole blood was extracted with TRIzol reagent, and germline DNA was obtained with the DNeasy Blood & Tissue kit. Patients had chronic HBV infection and were treatment-naive at sampling. Approximately 4.1 milliliters of peripheral blood were collected into K2EDTA tubes before surgery. The CDR3 measures 15 amino acids from cysteine to phenylalanine. CDR3 DNA is the only sequence kept; it has 45 bases, read in frame from the first base. From the germline V gene (reference sequence), CDR1 is GTSNPN and CDR2 is SVGIG. V drops 1 base and J drops 3 bases, leaving 13 bases in between. A constant-region primer and ProtoScript II reverse transcriptase were used to reverse-transcribe TCRbeta-specific cDNA from 500 ng total RNA. Construction of the TCRbeta libraries relied on three nested rounds of multiplex PCR, following a slightly modified ARM-PCR procedure. Each of the first two PCR rounds ran for approximately 9 cycles and used multiplex TRBV1-TRBV30 forward primers together with a Cbeta reverse primer. Sample barcodes and Illumina adapters were added in a final 25-cycle PCR using Deep VentR polymerase. Amplicons of 200-500 bp were gel-purified with a QIAquick gel extraction kit before sequencing. An Illumina HiSeq 2500 was used to sequence the TCRbeta amplicons with 250-bp paired-end reads. The original pipeline was this. To recover full CDR3 sequences, reads were quality-trimmed using Trimmomatic v0.33 and paired reads were then merged using FLASH v1.2.11. V, D and J germline segments were assigned to the rearranged TCRbeta sequences by MiGEC v1.2.1b. Clonotype statistics and Shannon-Wiener diversity indices were computed with VDJtools v1.0.0. To reduce sampling bias, subsequent analyses other than the diversity analysis used only the 250 most abundant clonotypes in each sample. TCRdb reprocessed the public reads (quality trimming at Q25 with fastp, clone calling with MiXCR) and kept in-frame beta chains. Rows with one shared CDR3 protein collapse into an entry with the most common genes and DNA. TCRdb's processing, not the study's, gives the V and J calls here. In this sample the table shows about 180,000 distinct CDR3 sequences, 50% to 75% of which occur a single time. The ten largest account for approximately 68% of the sample.

The count of this clonotype is one. Its antigen is not yet known. Base qualities are not provided; no much larger clone lies one nucleotide away. Weak support is all one read offers. General conclusions and limits of the study: Only the TCR beta chain was sequenced, so true repertoire diversity is likely underestimated because unpaired alpha chains were not captured. With just 4 or 5 patients in the study, the authors point out that the findings should be validated in a larger study. Compared with blood, tumors had a significantly larger share of the repertoire taken up by the top 250 clones (p = 0.039). Because the samples were bulk and unsorted, CD4+ and CD8+ T cell repertoires could not be compared. Repertoire overlap was found to be higher between tumor regions (mean roughly 36%) than between tumor-adjacent (roughly 17%) or tumor-blood (around 15%) pairs, consistent with antigen-driven expansion.

The V and J genes are TRBV30 and TRBJ2-1, with the D segment possibly TRBD1 or TRBD2, each aligning over 7 bases. Sample: peripheral blood. This receptor was taken from a man aged 35-49 years with primary liver carcinoma and hepatitis B virus infection. The CDR3 region has the sequence CAWSGEGANYNEQFF. The DNA sequence is as follows: TGTGCCTGGAGTGGGGAGGGGGCGAACTACAATGAGCAGTTCTTC.